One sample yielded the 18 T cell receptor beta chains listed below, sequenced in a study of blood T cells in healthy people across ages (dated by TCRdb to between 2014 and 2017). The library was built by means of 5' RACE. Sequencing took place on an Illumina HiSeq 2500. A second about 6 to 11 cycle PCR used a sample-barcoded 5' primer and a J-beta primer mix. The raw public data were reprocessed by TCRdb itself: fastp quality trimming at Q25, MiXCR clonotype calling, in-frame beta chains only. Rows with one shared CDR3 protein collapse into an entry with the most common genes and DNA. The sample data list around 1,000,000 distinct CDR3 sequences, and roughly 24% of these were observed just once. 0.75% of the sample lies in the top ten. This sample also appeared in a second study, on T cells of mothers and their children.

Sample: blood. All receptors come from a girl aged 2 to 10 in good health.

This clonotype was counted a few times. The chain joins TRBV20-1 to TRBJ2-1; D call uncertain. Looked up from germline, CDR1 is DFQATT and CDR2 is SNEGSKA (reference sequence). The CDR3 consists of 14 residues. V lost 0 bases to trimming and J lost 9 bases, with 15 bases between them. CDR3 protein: CSARDYATISEQFF. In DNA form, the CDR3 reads TGCAGTGCTAGAGACTATGCGACCATCAGTGAGCAGTTCTTC.

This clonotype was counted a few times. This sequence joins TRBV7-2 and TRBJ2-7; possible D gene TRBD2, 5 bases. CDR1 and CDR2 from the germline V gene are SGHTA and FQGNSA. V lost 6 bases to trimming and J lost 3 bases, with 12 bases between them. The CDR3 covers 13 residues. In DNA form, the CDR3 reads TGTGCCAGCAGGAGGGATTCCGGCTACGAGCAGTACTTC. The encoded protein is CASRRDSGYEQYF.

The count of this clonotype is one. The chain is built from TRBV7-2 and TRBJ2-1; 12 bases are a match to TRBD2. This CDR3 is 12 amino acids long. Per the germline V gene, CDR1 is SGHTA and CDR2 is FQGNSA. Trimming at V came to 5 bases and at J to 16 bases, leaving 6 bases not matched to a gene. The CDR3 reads CASSPGLAGCFF. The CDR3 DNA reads TGTGCCAGCAGCCCTGGACTAGCGGGATGTTTCTTC.

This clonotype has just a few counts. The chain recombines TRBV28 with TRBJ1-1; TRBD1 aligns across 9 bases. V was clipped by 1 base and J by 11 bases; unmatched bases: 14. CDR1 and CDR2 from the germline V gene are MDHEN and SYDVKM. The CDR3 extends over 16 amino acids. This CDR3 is CASSLLESGTGSLAFF. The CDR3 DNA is TGTGCCAGCAGTTTATTGGAGTCCGGGACAGGGAGTTTGGCTTTCTTT.

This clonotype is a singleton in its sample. The CDR3 region is CASVREDGDTQYF. CDR3 DNA: TGTGCCAGCGTACGGGAGGATGGAGATACGCAGTATTTT. The J gene is TRBJ2-3, the V gene TRBV6-1; 7 bases map to TRBD2. CDR1 is MNHNS and CDR2 is SASEGT in the germline V gene. Unmatched junction bases numbered 7, after V lost 8 bases and J lost 5 bases. CDR3 length: 13 amino acids.

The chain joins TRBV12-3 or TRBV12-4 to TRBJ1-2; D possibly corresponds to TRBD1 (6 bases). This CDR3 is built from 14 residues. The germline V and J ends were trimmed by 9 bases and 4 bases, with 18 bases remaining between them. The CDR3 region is CARRVMTGSYGYTF. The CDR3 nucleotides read TGTGCCAGAAGGGTTATGACAGGAAGCTATGGCTACACCTTC.

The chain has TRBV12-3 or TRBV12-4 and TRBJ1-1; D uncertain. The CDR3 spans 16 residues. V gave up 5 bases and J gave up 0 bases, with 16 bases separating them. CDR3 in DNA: TGTGCCAGCAGTCTACGGCCTGCCGACATGAACACTGAAGCTTTCTTT. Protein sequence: CASSLRPADMNTEAFF.

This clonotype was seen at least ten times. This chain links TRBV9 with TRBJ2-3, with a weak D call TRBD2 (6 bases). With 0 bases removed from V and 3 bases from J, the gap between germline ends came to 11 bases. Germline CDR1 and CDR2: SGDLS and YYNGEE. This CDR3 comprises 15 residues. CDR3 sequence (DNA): TGTGCCAGCAGCGTAGTCGGGAGCGGGACAGATACGCAGTATTTT. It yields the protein CASSVVGSGTDTQYF.

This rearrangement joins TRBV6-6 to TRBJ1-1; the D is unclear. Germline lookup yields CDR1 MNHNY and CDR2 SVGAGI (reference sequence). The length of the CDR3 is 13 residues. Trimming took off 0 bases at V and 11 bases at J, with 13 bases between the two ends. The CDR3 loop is CASSYSRTDTAFF. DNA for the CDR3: TGTGCCAGCAGTTACTCGAGGACTGACACTGCTTTCTTT.

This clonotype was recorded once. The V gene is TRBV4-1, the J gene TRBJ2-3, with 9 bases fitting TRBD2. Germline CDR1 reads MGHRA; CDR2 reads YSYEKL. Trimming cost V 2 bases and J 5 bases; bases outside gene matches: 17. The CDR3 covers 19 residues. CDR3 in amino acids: CASSQIDSVAGGPLDTQYF. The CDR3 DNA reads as TGCGCCAGCAGCCAAATCGATAGCGTGGCGGGAGGGCCGTTAGATACGCAGTATTTT.

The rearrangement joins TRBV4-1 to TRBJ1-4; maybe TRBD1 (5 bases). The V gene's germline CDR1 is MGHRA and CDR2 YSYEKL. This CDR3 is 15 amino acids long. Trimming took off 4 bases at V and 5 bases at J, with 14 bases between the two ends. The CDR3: CASSPPGKRNEKLFF. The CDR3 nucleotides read TGCGCCAGCAGCCCCCCAGGGAAGAGGAATGAAAAACTGTTTTTT.

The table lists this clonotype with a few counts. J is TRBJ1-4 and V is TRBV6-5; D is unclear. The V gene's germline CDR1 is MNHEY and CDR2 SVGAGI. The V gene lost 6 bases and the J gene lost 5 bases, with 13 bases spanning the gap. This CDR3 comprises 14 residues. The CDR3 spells CASSLQRMNEKLFF. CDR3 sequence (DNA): TGTGCCAGCAGCCTACAACGGATGAATGAAAAACTGTTTTTT.

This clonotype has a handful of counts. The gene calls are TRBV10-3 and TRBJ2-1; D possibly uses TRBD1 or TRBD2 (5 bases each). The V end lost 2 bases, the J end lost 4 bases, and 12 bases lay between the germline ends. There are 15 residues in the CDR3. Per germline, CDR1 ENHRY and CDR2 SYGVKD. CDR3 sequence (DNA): TGTGCCATCAGTGAGGGGGGAACTAATTACAATGAGCAGTTCTTC. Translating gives CAISEGGTNYNEQFF.

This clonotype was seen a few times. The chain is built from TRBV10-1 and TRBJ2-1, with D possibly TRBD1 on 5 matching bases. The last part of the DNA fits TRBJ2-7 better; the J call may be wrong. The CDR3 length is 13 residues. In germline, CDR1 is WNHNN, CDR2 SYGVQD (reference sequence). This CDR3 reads CASSHNPQGEQYF. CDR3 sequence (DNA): TGCGCCAGCAGTCATAACCCTCAGGGCGAGCAGTACTTC.

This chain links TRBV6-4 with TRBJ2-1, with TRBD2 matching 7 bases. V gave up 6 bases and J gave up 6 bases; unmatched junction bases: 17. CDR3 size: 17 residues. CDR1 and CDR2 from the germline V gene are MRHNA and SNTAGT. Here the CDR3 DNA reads TGTGCCAGCAGCCGTACGGCGGGAGTGGGGGGAACCAATGAGCAGTTCTTC. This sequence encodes CASSRTAGVGGTNEQFF.

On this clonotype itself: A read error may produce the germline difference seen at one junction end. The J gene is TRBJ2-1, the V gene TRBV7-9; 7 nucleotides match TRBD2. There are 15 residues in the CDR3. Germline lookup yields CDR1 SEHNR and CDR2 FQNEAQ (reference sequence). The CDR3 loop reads CASSGGGSSYDEQFF. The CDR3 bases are TGTGCCAGCAGCGGGGGGGGTAGCTCCTACGATGAGCAGTTCTTC.

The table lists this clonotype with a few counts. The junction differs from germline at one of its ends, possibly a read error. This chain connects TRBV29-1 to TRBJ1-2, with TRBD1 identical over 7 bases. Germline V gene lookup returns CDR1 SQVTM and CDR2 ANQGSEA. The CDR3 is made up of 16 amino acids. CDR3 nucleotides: TGCGGCGTTGACTGGGGACAGACAAAACAAAACTATGGCTACACCTTC. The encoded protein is CGVDWGQTKQNYGYTF.

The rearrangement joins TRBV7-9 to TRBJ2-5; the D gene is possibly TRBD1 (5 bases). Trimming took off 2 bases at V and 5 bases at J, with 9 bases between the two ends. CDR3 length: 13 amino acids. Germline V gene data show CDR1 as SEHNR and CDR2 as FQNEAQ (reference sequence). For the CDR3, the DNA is TGTGCCAGCAGCTTATGGGGCCCCGAGACCCAGTACTTC. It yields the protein CASSLWGPETQYF.